The next 3 T cell receptor beta chains were all read from a single sample in a study of T cell responses to AZD1222 COVID-19 vaccine. Sequenced by immunoSEQ multiplex PCR; TCRdb stores in-frame clones only, minus some. The repertoire holds roughly 140,000 clones, with just over 90% as singletons. The material sequenced was peripheral blood, taken on day 0 of AZD1222 vaccination. Receptor source: an adult in good health.

V and J are TRBV6-5 and TRBJ1-1; D ambiguous. The CDR3 runs to 11 residues. V dropped 2 bases and J dropped 8 bases, with 6 bases sitting between them. The germline gives CDR1 MNHEY, CDR2 SVGAGI. Written as DNA, the CDR3 is TGTGCCAGCAGTTACGGAGGCGAAGCTTTCTTT. This translates into CASSYGGEAFF.

The rearrangement joins TRBV30 to TRBJ2-3; D ambiguous. Germline V gives CDR1 GTSNPN, CDR2 SVGIG (reference sequence). The V end lost 5 bases, the J end lost 5 bases, and 11 bases lay between the germline ends. The CDR3 is made up of 12 amino acids. The CDR3 protein is CAWGLGVDTQYF. For the CDR3, the DNA is TGTGCCTGGGGTCTAGGAGTAGATACGCAGTATTTT.

The chain is built from TRBV5-1 and TRBJ1-2, with D perhaps TRBD1 (5 bases). Germline V CDR1 and CDR2: SGHRS, YFSETQ. This CDR3 is 14 amino acids long. The V gene lost 4 bases and the J gene lost 6 bases, with 16 bases spanning the gap. The DNA of the CDR3 is TGCGCCAGCAGCATCGGGACGGCCGAAGATGGCTACACCTTC. This sequence encodes CASSIGTAEDGYTF.